The 29 T cell receptor beta chains below were found in one sample sequenced in a study of CD8 T cells in ankylosing spondylitis. Study results and limitations: Ankylosing spondylitis blood appeared to be characterized by a TCR beta motif of 8 or 9 highly homologous variants.

Their specific antigens are unknown. One entry per CDR3 protein results from TCRdb running MiXCR on the 5' RACE reads. The sample carries fewer than 750,000 distinct CDR3 sequences, around 20% recorded once. Material: blood, either unsorted or a sorted T cell fraction (not recorded which). These receptors all come from a male donor with ankylosing spondylitis.

This clonotype showed up just a few times. As DNA, the CDR3 is TGTGCCAGTAGTATAGGGTGGAAAGAAAAACTGTTTTTT. Translated, it gives CASSIGWKEKLFF. The V and J genes are TRBV19 and TRBJ1-4; D uncertain. The CDR3 totals 13 residues. V lost 1 base and J 8 bases, leaving 8 bases between the germline ends. Per the germline V gene, CDR1 is LNHDA and CDR2 is SQIVND (reference sequence). Supplemented by reference TRBV19 and TRBJ1-4, the full variable domain reads DGGITQSPKYLFRKEGQNVTLSCEQNLNHDAMYWYRQDPGQGLRLIYYSQIVNDFQKGDIAEGYSVSREKKESFPLTVTSAQKNPTAFYLCASSIGWKEKLFFGSGTQLSVL.

This clonotype appeared many times. The V and J genes are TRBV5-1 and TRBJ1-2; D is uncertain. The CDR3 extends over 15 amino acids. CDR1 and CDR2 (germline): SGHRS, YFSETQ. V shed 0 bases and J shed 4 bases, with 13 bases lying between them. CDR3: CASSLGSGDPYGYTF. CDR3 bases: TGCGCCAGCAGCTTGGGGTCGGGAGACCCCTATGGCTACACCTTC. The entire variable domain, with the rest obtained from reference TRBV5-1 and TRBJ1-2, is as follows: KAGVTQTPRYLIKTRGQQVTLSCSPISGHRSVSWYQQTPGQGLQFLFEYFSETQRNKGNFPGRFSGRQFSNSRSEMNVSTLELGDSALYLCASSLGSGDPYGYTFGSGTRLTVV.

This clonotype has just a few counts. The CDR3: CASSFSLEAAGELFF. The DNA of the CDR3 is TGTGCCAGCAGTTTTTCACTAGAGGCAGCCGGGGAGCTGTTTTTT. The chain is built from TRBV12-3 or TRBV12-4 and TRBJ2-2, with a tentative D call TRBD2 (5 bases). Trimming stripped 3 bases from V and 6 bases from J, with 14 bases between. The CDR3 loop spans 15 amino acids.

This clonotype was counted only a few times. The chain recombines TRBV6-1 with TRBJ1-1; D is unresolved. Looked up from germline, CDR1 is MNHNS and CDR2 is SASEGT. This CDR3 is built from 15 residues. Trimming shortened V by 8 bases and J by 4 bases, and 20 bases separated the two germline ends. The CDR3, as DNA: TGTGCCAGCTGCAGAAACGACGCGGGGAGCACTGAAGCTTTCTTT. It encodes CASCRNDAGSTEAFF.

The J gene is TRBJ1-1, the V gene TRBV9; perhaps TRBD1 as D (5 bases). Per the germline V gene, CDR1 is SGDLS and CDR2 is YYNGEE. The CDR3 length is 13 residues. V lost 7 bases, J lost 3 bases, and 13 bases lay in between. Here the CDR3 reads CASGGEGYTEAFF. CDR3 nucleotide sequence: TGTGCCAGCGGAGGTGAGGGGTACACTGAAGCTTTCTTT.

This chain connects TRBV5-1 to TRBJ2-1, with 13 positions matching TRBD2. Germline assignment: CDR1 SGHRS and CDR2 YFSETQ. Trimming cost V 2 bases and J 7 bases; bases outside gene matches: 3. The CDR3 loop spans 15 amino acids. This CDR3 reads CASSLTSGGVNEQFF. The CDR3 DNA reads TGCGCCAGCAGCTTAACTAGCGGGGGGGTAAATGAGCAGTTCTTC.

V gene TRBV10-3 combines with J gene TRBJ2-7, with 10 nucleotides matching TRBD2. Germline CDR1 and CDR2: ENHRY and SYGVKD. The CDR3 is 14 residues long. Trimming at V came to 8 bases and at J to 2 bases, leaving 6 bases not matched to a gene. CDR3 DNA: TGTGCCATCGACAGCGGGGGGGCCACCTACGAGCAGTACTTC. It specifies CAIDSGGATYEQYF.

J is TRBJ2-7 and V is TRBV27, with D perhaps matching TRBD1 (5 bases). From germline, CDR1 is MNHEY and CDR2 SMNVEV (reference sequence). The V and J ends lost 3 bases and 1 base respectively, with 13 bases between them. This CDR3 comprises 15 residues. The DNA for the CDR3 is TGTGCCAGCAGTTTGGGCATGGACATTTCCTACGAGCAGTACTTC. This translates into CASSLGMDISYEQYF.

A few counts support this clonotype. This rearrangement joins TRBV28 to TRBJ2-2, with 8 bases fitting TRBD1. The germline V gene has CDR1 MDHEN and CDR2 SYDVKM. Trimming cost V 2 bases and J 4 bases; bases outside gene matches: 6. This CDR3 region has 16 residues. In DNA form, the CDR3 reads TGTGCCAGCAGTTTAGGGGACAGGCAACTCACCGGGGAGCTGTTTTTT. This translates into CASSLGDRQLTGELFF.

This clonotype was found a few times. The V call is TRBV4-1, the J call TRBJ1-5, with D tentatively TRBD1 (6 bases). From germline, CDR1 is MGHRA and CDR2 YSYEKL. There are 15 residues in the CDR3. The V end was cut by 4 bases, the J end by 7 bases, with 17 bases between. The CDR3 region is CASSPAQGQEQPQHF. The DNA of the CDR3 is TGCGCCAGCAGCCCCGCCCAGGGGCAAGAACAGCCCCAGCATTTT.

The chain is built from TRBV11-2 and TRBJ1-1, with D unresolved. V was clipped by 4 bases and J by 4 bases, with 16 bases between them. Germline V gives CDR1 SGHAT, CDR2 FQNNGV. The CDR3 is 15 amino acids. The CDR3 here is CASSSYAIVGTEAFF. The CDR3 DNA sequence: TGTGCCAGCAGCTCTTACGCCATCGTGGGCACTGAAGCTTTCTTT.

CDR3: CASSFRGAETGELFF. CDR3 nucleotide sequence: TGTGCCAGCAGTTTTCGGGGGGCAGAGACCGGGGAGCTGTTTTTT. The V gene is TRBV12-3 or TRBV12-4, the J gene TRBJ2-2, with D tentatively TRBD2 (7 bases). The CDR3 totals 15 residues. Trimming took off 3 bases at V and 5 bases at J, with 13 bases between the two ends.

This clonotype has more than one count but fewer than ten. The chain employs TRBV20-1 and TRBJ2-3; D may be TRBD1 or TRBD2 (5 bases each). CDR1 is DFQATT and CDR2 is SNEGSKA in the germline V gene (reference sequence). V gave up 3 bases and J gave up 6 bases, with 22 bases separating them. The CDR3 consists of 16 residues. CDR3 amino acids: CSASGRDGLIRDTQYF. For the CDR3, the DNA is TGCAGTGCTAGCGGCCGGGACGGCCTAATACGTGATACGCAGTATTTT.

The V gene is TRBV20-1, the J gene TRBJ1-5, with unresolved D. The CDR3 sequence is 13 residues long. V lost 0 bases to trimming and J lost 9 bases, with 12 bases between them. Germline V CDR1 and CDR2: DFQATT, SNEGSKA (reference sequence). The CDR3 sequence: CSARDPLTGPQHF. The CDR3 bases are TGCAGTGCTAGAGATCCTCTTACGGGGCCCCAGCATTTT.

In this sample, this clonotype turned up a few times. The V gene is TRBV27, the J gene TRBJ2-7; tentative D call: TRBD1 (6 bases). From germline, CDR1 is MNHEY and CDR2 SMNVEV (reference sequence). Trimming cost V 3 bases and J 2 bases, with 14 bases left between them. CDR3 length: 15 residues. The chain's CDR3 is CASSFARGSAYEQYF. The CDR3 nucleotides are TGTGCCAGCAGTTTTGCCAGGGGTAGCGCCTACGAGCAGTACTTC.

This clonotype was counted between two and nine times. The chain has TRBV12-3 or TRBV12-4 and TRBJ1-2; D unresolved. The V gene lost 8 bases and the J gene lost 6 bases, with 16 bases spanning the gap. The CDR3 extends over 13 amino acids. The CDR3 nucleotides are TGTGCCAGCTCAGCCGGTCAAGGCCATGGCTACACCTTC. This sequence encodes CASSAGQGHGYTF.

This clonotype came up many times. V gene TRBV18 combines with J gene TRBJ2-7, with D uncertain. The germline gives CDR1 KGHSH, CDR2 LQKENI. The CDR3 has 13 residues. V was cut by 0 bases and J by 0 bases, with 3 bases left in between. The CDR3 loop is CASSPPSSYEQYF. For the CDR3, the DNA is TGTGCCAGCTCACCACCATCCTCCTACGAGCAGTACTTC.

The table lists this clonotype with a few counts. Here the CDR3 reads CASSPTAGTPNSPLHF. The CDR3 nucleotides read TGTGCCAGCAGTCCCACTGCCGGGACCCCTAATTCACCCCTCCACTTT. The rearrangement uses TRBV27 and TRBJ1-6, with a weak D call TRBD1 (5 bases). The CDR3 is 16 amino acids. The V end was cut by 5 bases, the J end by 6 bases, with 17 bases between. Germline V gives CDR1 MNHEY, CDR2 SMNVEV (reference sequence).

The chain combines TRBV7-2 with TRBJ2-7; D gene ambiguous. Germline-derived CDR1 and CDR2 are SGHTA and FQGNSA. CDR3 size: 14 residues. V lost 5 bases and J lost 2, with 13 bases in between. CDR3 amino acids: CASSPWPATYEQYF. The CDR3 region has the DNA TGTGCCAGCAGCCCTTGGCCGGCGACCTACGAGCAGTACTTC.

The genes are TRBV5-8 and TRBJ1-2, with D unclear. The length of the CDR3 is 14 residues. Trimming cost V 6 bases and J 2 bases, with 14 bases left between them. Germline assignment: CDR1 SGHTS and CDR2 YDEGEE. The CDR3 here is CASIASWRNYGYTF. Written as DNA, the CDR3 is TGTGCCAGCATCGCCTCATGGCGGAACTATGGCTACACCTTC.

This clonotype has a handful of counts. V usage is TRBV29-1 and J usage is TRBJ2-3; maybe TRBD1 (6 bases). The CDR3 is 14 amino acids. V was pared by 4 bases and J by 1 base, with 12 bases between. Per germline, CDR1 SQVTM and CDR2 ANQGSEA. CDR3 coding DNA: TGCAGCGTTGCACAGGGATGGGGCACAGATACGCAGTATTTT. Its protein is CSVAQGWGTDTQYF.

J is TRBJ1-2 and V is TRBV12-3 or TRBV12-4; no firm D call. The CDR3 length is 12 residues. Trimming took off 3 bases at V and 7 bases at J, with 9 bases between the two ends. CDR3 bases: TGTGCCAGCAGTTTGGTCCTCACTGGCTACACCTTC. It translates to CASSLVLTGYTF.

The rearrangement links TRBV29-1 to TRBJ2-1; TRBD2 matches 7 bases. CDR3 length: 14 residues. CDR1 is SQVTM and CDR2 is ANQGSEA in the germline V gene. The ends lost 1 base at V and 2 bases at J; junction bases unmatched: 2. The CDR3 DNA reads TGCAGCGTTGAAGGGAGCGGGGCCTACAATGAGCAGTTCTTC. It yields the protein CSVEGSGAYNEQFF.

Details on this clonotype: A much more abundant neighbour one base away suggests this may be a read error. The chain uses TRBV7-2 and TRBJ1-1; maybe TRBD1 (5 bases). In germline, CDR1 is SGHTA, CDR2 FQGNSA. V lost 7 bases and J lost 5, with 17 bases in between. The CDR3 totals 14 residues. The CDR3 loop is CASIFKAGGTEAFF. In nucleotides, the CDR3 is TGTGCCAGCATCTTTAAAGCCGGGGGGACTGAAGCTTTCTTT.

This clonotype was seen a few times. The chain uses TRBV5-1 and TRBJ2-7; possible D gene TRBD1, 6 bases. V gave up 5 bases and J gave up 0 bases, with 9 bases separating them. This CDR3 has 13 residues. Per the germline V gene, CDR1 is SGHRS and CDR2 is YFSETQ. CDR3 nucleotides: TGCGCCAGCAGAACAGGGAACTCCTACGAGCAGTACTTC. It translates to CASRTGNSYEQYF.

Many counts were recorded for this clonotype. The chain combines TRBV27 with TRBJ2-1; TRBD2 matches at 10 bases. V shed 3 bases and J 6 bases; nucleotides not matched to a gene: 5. CDR1 and CDR2 (germline): MNHEY, SMNVEV (reference sequence). There are 15 residues in the CDR3. Written as DNA, the CDR3 is TGTGCCAGCAGTTTCCTAGCGGGAGTTGGCAATGAGCAGTTCTTC. This encodes CASSFLAGVGNEQFF.

This clonotype was counted many times. V is TRBV7-9 and J is TRBJ1-6, with D uncertain. This CDR3 region has 12 residues. Germline V gene data show CDR1 as SEHNR and CDR2 as FQNEAQ (reference sequence). Trimming stripped 1 base from V and 8 bases from J, with 3 bases between. The CDR3 nucleotides are TGTGCCAGCAGCTTAGGGGATTCACCCCTCCACTTT. Translating gives CASSLGDSPLHF.

This clonotype was counted at least ten times. The V gene is TRBV12-3 or TRBV12-4, the J gene TRBJ2-1; 8 bases align to TRBD1. With V trimmed by 3 bases and J by 15 bases, 10 bases remained unmatched. The CDR3 contains 13 residues. CDR3 sequence: CASSLAGGDRGFF. CDR3 sequence (DNA): TGTGCCAGCAGTTTGGCAGGGGGCGATCGAGGGTTCTTC.

The V call is TRBV9, the J call TRBJ2-5; 10 nucleotides line up with TRBD2. Germline CDR1 and CDR2: SGDLS and YYNGEE. This CDR3 comprises 16 residues. V dropped 3 bases and J dropped 1; count of bases not matched to a gene: 6. The CDR3: CASSASRTSGQETQYF. Written as DNA, the CDR3 is TGTGCCAGCAGCGCCAGCAGGACTAGCGGCCAAGAGACCCAGTACTTC.